The source of this T cell receptor beta chain is a study of cytomegalovirus exposure and HLA in healthy donors. PCR amplification relied on 60 Vbeta primers (plus 13 Jbeta primers). Assay: immunoSEQ multiplex PCR; the TCRdb copy retains only in-frame clones and omits some. The sample has under 140,000 clones, around 80% seen once. Regarding this clone: The antigen remains undetermined.

Overall study results and limits: Differences between HLA loci emerged in a later analysis of TCR association rates, with DRB1 most and HLA-C fewest. The availability of immune exposure information extended only to CMV serostatus. The authors judged a highly shared variant cluster likely a sequencing artifact.

The sample taken for sequencing was PBMCs. The source is a young man in good health and CMV-seropositive.

The CDR3 here is CATGLAGEDTQYF. CDR3 sequence (DNA): TGTGCCACGGGACTAGCGGGGGAAGATACGCAGTATTTT. V is TRBV10-3 and J is TRBJ2-3, with 14 bases fitting TRBD2. The CDR3 is 13 amino acids. The V segment lost 10 bases and the J segment 5 bases; nucleotides outside the gene matches: 2. Germline assignment: CDR1 ENHRY and CDR2 SYGVKD.